These 25 T cell receptor beta chains were sequenced from one sample in a study of T cell responses to AZD1222 COVID-19 vaccine. Profiled with immunoSEQ multiplex PCR; TCRdb holds only in-frame clones, not every one. In the table there are some 190,000 clones, about nine tenths of which are singletons. Source: peripheral blood, taken 28 days after the second AZD1222 dose. Source of these receptors: an adult who received the AZD1222 COVID-19 vaccine.

The CDR3 loop reads CASSPQGGGYTF. For the CDR3, the DNA is TGTGCCAGCAGCCCGCAGGGGGGGGGCTACACCTTC. This sequence joins TRBV14 and TRBJ1-2, with 7 positions matching TRBD1. The CDR3 loop spans 12 amino acids. Germline V lookup: CDR1 SGHDN, CDR2 FVKESK. V dropped 4 bases and J dropped 8; count of bases not matched to a gene: 4.

This clone was recorded only once. This chain connects TRBV3-1 (or the pseudogene TRBV3-2) to TRBJ1-6, with D perhaps TRBD1 (6 bases). Between the trimmed V and J ends, which lost 4 bases and 0 bases, there was a span of 16 bases. The germline CDR1 and CDR2 sequences are LGHDT and YNNKEL (reference sequence). The CDR3 covers 18 residues. The CDR3 reads CASSRGARGYSYNSPLHF. The DNA of the CDR3 is TGTGCCAGCAGCCGAGGCGCCAGGGGCTACTCCTATAATTCACCCCTCCACTTT.

This clone was seen a few times. The gene calls are TRBV11-2 and TRBJ1-1, with D uncertain. Trimming took off 2 bases at V and 3 bases at J, with 7 bases between the two ends. The CDR3 contains 13 residues. Germline V gene sequence: CDR1 SGHAT, CDR2 FQNNGV. This CDR3 is CASSLREDTEAFF. The CDR3 region has the DNA TGTGCCAGCAGCTTAAGAGAGGACACTGAAGCTTTCTTT.

The genes are TRBV6-6 and TRBJ1-5; TRBD1 matches at 9 bases. Germline loops: CDR1 MNHNY, CDR2 SVGAGI (reference sequence). The CDR3 contains 15 residues. V was clipped by 6 bases and J by 0 bases; unmatched bases: 3. The CDR3 region is CASSRTGDSNQPQHF. CDR3 nucleotides: TGTGCCAGCAGCAGGACAGGGGATAGCAATCAGCCCCAGCATTTT.

The rearrangement uses TRBV2 and TRBJ1-5; D is uncertain. CDR1 SNHLY and CDR2 FYNNEI come from the germline V gene. V was shortened by 1 base and J by 1 base, with 5 bases between the two germline ends. The CDR3 contains 14 residues. The CDR3 loop reads CASSEGLSNQPQHF. The DNA for the CDR3 is TGTGCCAGCAGTGAAGGGTTGAGCAATCAGCCCCAGCATTTT. Complete variable domain (other parts from reference TRBV2 and TRBJ1-5): EPEVTQTPSHQVTQMGQEVILRCVPISNHLYFYWYRQILGQKVEFLVSFYNNEISEKSEIFDDQFSVERPDGSNFTLKIRSTKLEDSAMYFCASSEGLSNQPQHFGDGTRLSIL.

The chain uses TRBV19 and TRBJ1-1; a possible D gene is TRBD1 (6 bases). V lost 3 bases and J 5 bases, leaving 16 bases between the germline ends. Germline assignment: CDR1 LNHDA and CDR2 SQIVND (reference sequence). The CDR3 length is 15 residues. CDR3 protein: CASSMFLGARTEAFF. In nucleotides, the CDR3 is TGTGCCAGTAGTATGTTTTTGGGGGCGCGAACTGAAGCTTTCTTT.

This chain joins TRBV5-1 and TRBJ1-2, with 8 bases that match TRBD1. Germline V gene data show CDR1 as SGHRS and CDR2 as YFSETQ. J was trimmed by 6 bases and V by 2 bases; bases with no gene match: 6. This CDR3 contains 14 residues. DNA for the CDR3: TGCGCCAGCAGCTTCGAGGCAGGGGGCAATGGCTACACCTTC. It translates to CASSFEAGGNGYTF.

The chain's CDR3 is CASRTSSYNEQFF. DNA for the CDR3: TGTGCCAGCAGGACTAGTTCGTACAATGAGCAGTTCTTC. The rearrangement joins TRBV6-5 to TRBJ2-1; tentatively, D is TRBD2 (6 bases). V was clipped by 6 bases and J by 4 bases, with 10 bases between them. The CDR3 length is 13 residues. CDR1 MNHEY and CDR2 SVGAGI come from the germline V gene.

The chain links TRBV6-5 to TRBJ1-2; D perhaps matches TRBD1 (5 bases). This CDR3 has 13 residues. From germline, CDR1 is MNHEY and CDR2 SVGAGI. This chain's CDR3 is CAGQGRGSYGYTF. The CDR3 DNA is TGTGCGGGTCAGGGTCGGGGGTCCTATGGCTACACCTTC.

This chain links TRBV5-6 with TRBJ2-2; 11 bases fit TRBD2. The CDR3 runs 17 residues. V trimming: 1 base; J trimming: 4 bases; junction bases outside the gene matches: 6. Germline CDR1 is SGHDT and CDR2 is YYEEEE. The CDR3 nucleotides read TGTGCCAGCAGCTTGACTAGCGGGGGCTTGACCACCGGGGAGCTGTTTTTT. This sequence encodes CASSLTSGGLTTGELFF.

The chain has TRBV4-2 and TRBJ2-7, with 8 bases lining up with TRBD2. CDR3 length: 16 amino acids. V was pared by 2 bases and J by 3 bases, with 9 bases of the junction left unmatched. Germline lookup yields CDR1 LGHNA and CDR2 YNFKEQ. This CDR3 is CASSQTQTGTSYEQYF. DNA of the CDR3: TGTGCCAGCAGCCAAACTCAGACTGGGACTAGCTACGAGCAGTACTTC.

V and J are TRBV4-3 and TRBJ1-3; D call uncertain. The CDR3 consists of 15 residues. The V gene lost 4 bases and the J gene lost 0 bases, with 10 bases spanning the gap. Germline CDR1 reads LGHNA; CDR2 reads YSLEER. The CDR3 loop is CASSPTKGSGNTIYF. The CDR3 bases are TGCGCCAGCAGCCCGACGAAAGGCTCTGGAAACACCATATATTTT.

The rearrangement joins TRBV11-1 to TRBJ2-7, with D possibly being TRBD2 (5 bases). V was pared by 3 bases and J by 2 bases, with 14 bases between. The CDR3 extends over 15 amino acids. Germline V lookup: CDR1 SGHAT, CDR2 FQDESV (reference sequence). The CDR3 DNA sequence: TGTGCCAGCAGCTTCACACGGGGTGGGACCTACGAGCAGTACTTC. This encodes CASSFTRGGTYEQYF. The whole variable domain, filled in from reference TRBV11-1 and TRBJ2-7, reads EAEVAQSPRYKITEKSQAVAFWCDPISGHATLYWYRQILGQGPELLVQFQDESVVDDSQLPKDRFSAERLKGVDSTLKIQPAELGDSAMYLCASSFTRGGTYEQYFGPGTRLTVT.

The chain has TRBV12-3 or TRBV12-4 and TRBJ1-1; no clear D gene. The germline V and J ends were trimmed by 8 bases and 1 base, with 11 bases remaining between them. The CDR3 is 13 residues long. The CDR3 here is CASRGGENTEAFF. CDR3 nucleotides: TGTGCCAGCCGAGGAGGAGAGAACACTGAAGCTTTCTTT.

CDR3 amino acids: CASSSGLVGSEQYF. CDR3 bases: TGTGCCAGCAGCTCCGGACTAGTGGGGTCCGAGCAGTACTTC. V usage is TRBV7-3 and J usage is TRBJ2-7, with 7 bases lining up with TRBD2. From germline, CDR1 is SGHTA and CDR2 FQGTGA. The CDR3 covers 14 residues. V trimming: 4 bases; J trimming: 6 bases; junction bases outside the gene matches: 9.

The CDR3 spells CASSSGFTDTQYF. The CDR3 DNA reads as TGTGCCAGCAGTAGCGGGTTCACAGATACGCAGTATTTT. The chain couples TRBV7-2 to TRBJ2-3, with 7 bases matching TRBD2. CDR1 SGHTA and CDR2 FQGNSA come from the germline V gene. CDR3 size: 13 residues. Trimming cost V 6 bases and J 2 bases; bases outside gene matches: 2.

The CDR3 DNA reads as TGTGCCAGCAGTTCGGGGGGCGTTCAGCCCCAGCATTTT. Translating it yields CASSSGGVQPQHF. The V call is TRBV28, the J call TRBJ1-5; a weak D match, TRBD1 (6 bases). V was trimmed by 4 bases and J by 6 bases, leaving 10 bases between them. The CDR3 length is 13 residues. Germline assignment: CDR1 MDHEN and CDR2 SYDVKM. The full variable domain, with the rest looked up from reference TRBV28 and TRBJ1-5, is DVKVTQSSRYLVKRTGEKVFLECVQDMDHENMFWYRQDPGLGLRLIYFSYDVKMKEKGDIPEGYSVSREKKERFSLILESASTNQTSMYLCASSSGGVQPQHFGDGTRLSIL.

This clone was observed once. The chain uses TRBV3-1 (or the pseudogene TRBV3-2) and TRBJ2-5; 7 bases agree with TRBD2. The CDR3 is 15 amino acids. V trimming: 4 bases; J trimming: 1 base; junction bases outside the gene matches: 6. CDR1 is LGHDT, CDR2 YNNKEL, per germline (reference sequence). As DNA, the CDR3 is TGTGCCAGCAGCCGGACGCGGGAGCGCCAAGAGACCCAGTACTTC. Amino acid sequence: CASSRTRERQETQYF.

This chain uses TRBV4-2 with TRBJ2-7; 7 bases agree with TRBD1. Unmatched junction bases numbered 12, after V lost 0 bases and J lost 7 bases. CDR3 length equals 16 residues. Germline loops: CDR1 LGHNA, CDR2 YNFKEQ. The CDR3 DNA follows: TGTGCCAGCAGCCAAGATCTGGGGACAGTGTATTATGAGCAGTACTTC. It yields the protein CASSQDLGTVYYEQYF.

This sequence joins TRBV19 and TRBJ2-7, with 10 bases aligning to TRBD1. The V and J ends lost 6 bases and 5 bases, in that order; junction bases with no gene match: 10. From germline, CDR1 is LNHDA and CDR2 SQIVND (reference sequence). This CDR3 comprises 15 residues. CDR3 sequence: CASSTWGQGFHEQYF. Here the CDR3 DNA reads TGTGCCAGTAGCACCTGGGGACAGGGGTTCCACGAGCAGTACTTC.

This chain links TRBV7-3 with TRBJ1-1; the D is unclear. Germline CDR1 reads SGHTA; CDR2 reads FQGTGA. Trimming cost V 6 bases and J 4 bases, with 12 bases left between them. The CDR3 runs 13 residues. The CDR3 DNA is TGTGCCAGCAGTAAACAGAGAGGCACTGAAGCTTTCTTT. This translates into CASSKQRGTEAFF. Combining the CDR3 with reference TRBV7-3 and TRBJ1-1 gives the whole variable domain GAGVSQTPSNKVTEKGKYVELRCDPISGHTALYWYRQSLGQGPEFLIYFQGTGAADDSGLPNDRFFAVRPEGSVSTLKIQRTERGDSAVYLCASSKQRGTEAFFGQGTRLTVV.

J is TRBJ1-4 and V is TRBV10-1; D is unresolved. In germline, CDR1 is WNHNN, CDR2 SYGVQD (reference sequence). The CDR3 spans 17 residues. V was pared by 6 bases and J by 0 bases, with 17 bases between. CDR3 region: CASRRGLASATNEKLFF. CDR3 nucleotides: TGCGCCAGCAGGAGAGGGTTGGCCAGTGCAACTAATGAAAAACTGTTTTTT.

This chain connects TRBV5-6 to TRBJ2-7; 7 bases are shared with TRBD1. The CDR3 runs to 16 residues. Germline-derived CDR1 and CDR2 are SGHDT and YYEEEE. V shed 0 bases, J shed 1 base, and the junction held 7 bases outside the gene matches. CDR3 region: CASSLVGQSFSYEQYF. The DNA for the CDR3 is TGTGCCAGCAGCTTGGTGGGACAGAGCTTTTCCTACGAGCAGTACTTC.

This clone was observed a single time. The chain combines TRBV5-4 with TRBJ1-6; TRBD1 matches at 12 bases. V was clipped by 4 bases and J by 5 bases; unmatched bases: 4. Germline V gene sequence: CDR1 SGHNT, CDR2 YYREEE (reference sequence). This CDR3 spans 16 amino acids. CDR3 bases: TGTGCCAGCAGCCCGGGACAGGGGGCGAATAATTCACCCCTCCACTTT. Translating gives CASSPGQGANNSPLHF.

V usage is TRBV24-1 and J usage is TRBJ2-2; 10 bases are shared with TRBD1. Per germline, CDR1 KGHDR and CDR2 SFDVKD. Unmatched junction bases numbered 13, after V lost 9 bases and J lost 4 bases. There are 17 residues in the CDR3. The CDR3 DNA is TGTGCCACCTCAGATCCCGGGACAGGGGAGGTCACCGGGGAGCTGTTTTTT. Encoded protein: CATSDPGTGEVTGELFF.